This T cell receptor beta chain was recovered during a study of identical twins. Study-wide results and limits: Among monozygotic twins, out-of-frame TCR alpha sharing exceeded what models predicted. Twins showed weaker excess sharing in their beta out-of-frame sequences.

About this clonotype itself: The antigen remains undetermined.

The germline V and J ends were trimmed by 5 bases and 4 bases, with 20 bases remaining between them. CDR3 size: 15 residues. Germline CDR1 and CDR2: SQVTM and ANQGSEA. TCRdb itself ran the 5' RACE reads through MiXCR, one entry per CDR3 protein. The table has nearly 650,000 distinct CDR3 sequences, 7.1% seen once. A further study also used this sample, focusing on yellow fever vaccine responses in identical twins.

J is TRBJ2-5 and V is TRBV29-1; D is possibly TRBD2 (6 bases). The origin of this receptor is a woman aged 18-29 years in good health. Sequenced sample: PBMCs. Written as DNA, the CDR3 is TGCAGCGTTTATACGGGACTTGGAAGCGTAGAGACCCAGTACTTC. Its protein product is CSVYTGLGSVETQYF.